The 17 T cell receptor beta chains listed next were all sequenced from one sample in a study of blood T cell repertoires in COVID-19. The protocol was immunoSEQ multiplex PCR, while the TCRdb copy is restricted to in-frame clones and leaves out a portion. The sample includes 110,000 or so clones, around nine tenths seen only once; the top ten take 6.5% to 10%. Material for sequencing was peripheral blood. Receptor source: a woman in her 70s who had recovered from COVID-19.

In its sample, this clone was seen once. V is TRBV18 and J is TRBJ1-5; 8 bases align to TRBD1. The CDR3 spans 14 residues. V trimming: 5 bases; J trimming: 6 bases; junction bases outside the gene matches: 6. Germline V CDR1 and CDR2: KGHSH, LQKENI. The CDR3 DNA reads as TGTGCCAGCTCAGGACAGGGTACAGCTCAGCCCCAGCATTTT. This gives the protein CASSGQGTAQPQHF. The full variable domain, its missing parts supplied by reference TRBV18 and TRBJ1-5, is NAGVMQNPRHLVRRRGQEARLRCSPMKGHSHVYWYRQLPEEGLKFMVYLQKENIIDESGMPKERFSAEFPKEGPSILRIQQVVRGDSAAYFCASSGQGTAQPQHFGDGTRLSIL.

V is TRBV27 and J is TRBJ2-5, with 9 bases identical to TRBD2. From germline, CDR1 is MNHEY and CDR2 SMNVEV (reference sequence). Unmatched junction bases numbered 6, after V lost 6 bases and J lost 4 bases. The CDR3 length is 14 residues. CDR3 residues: CASRNAGGPETQYF. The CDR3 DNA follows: TGTGCCAGCAGAAATGCGGGGGGGCCAGAGACCCAGTACTTC.

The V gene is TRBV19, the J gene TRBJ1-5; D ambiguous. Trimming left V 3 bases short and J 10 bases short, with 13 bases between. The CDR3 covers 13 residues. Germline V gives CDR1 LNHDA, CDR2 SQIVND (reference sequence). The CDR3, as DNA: TGTGCCAGTAGTATGAACAGCCCCTTACCCCAGCATTTT. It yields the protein CASSMNSPLPQHF.

The CDR3 protein is CASSGGQDYTEAFF. In DNA form, the CDR3 reads TGTGCCAGTAGTGGGGGACAGGACTACACTGAAGCTTTCTTT. This sequence joins TRBV19 and TRBJ1-1, with 8 bases lining up with TRBD1. V gave up 5 bases and J gave up 3 bases; unmatched junction bases: 5. Germline lookup yields CDR1 LNHDA and CDR2 SQIVND (reference sequence). This CDR3 is 14 amino acids long.

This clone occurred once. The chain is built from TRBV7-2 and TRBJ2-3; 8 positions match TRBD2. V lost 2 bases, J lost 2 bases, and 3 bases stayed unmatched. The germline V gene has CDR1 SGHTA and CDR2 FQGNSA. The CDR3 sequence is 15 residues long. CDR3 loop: CASSLMRGDTDTQYF. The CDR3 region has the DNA TGTGCCAGCAGCTTAATGCGGGGGGACACAGATACGCAGTATTTT.

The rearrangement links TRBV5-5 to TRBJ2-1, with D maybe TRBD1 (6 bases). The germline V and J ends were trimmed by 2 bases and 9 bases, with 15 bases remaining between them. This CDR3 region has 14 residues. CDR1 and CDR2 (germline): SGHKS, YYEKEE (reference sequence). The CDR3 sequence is CASSFGAGAVEQFF. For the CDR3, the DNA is TGTGCCAGCAGCTTTGGGGCAGGGGCTGTTGAGCAGTTCTTC.

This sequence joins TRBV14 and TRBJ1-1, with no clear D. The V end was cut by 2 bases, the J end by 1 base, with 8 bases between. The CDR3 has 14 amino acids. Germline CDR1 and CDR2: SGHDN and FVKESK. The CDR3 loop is CASSQSNRNTEAFF. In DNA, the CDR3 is TGTGCCAGCAGCCAAAGCAATAGGAACACTGAAGCTTTCTTT.

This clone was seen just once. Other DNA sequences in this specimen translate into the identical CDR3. CDR3 amino acids: CASSSQGAYEQYF. As DNA, the CDR3 is TGTGCCAGCAGCTCGCAGGGGGCCTACGAGCAGTACTTC. V is TRBV7-2 and J is TRBJ2-7; the match to TRBD1 covers 7 bases. This CDR3 is 13 amino acids long. V shed 4 bases and J 2 bases; nucleotides not matched to a gene: 2. The germline CDR1 and CDR2 sequences are SGHTA and FQGNSA.

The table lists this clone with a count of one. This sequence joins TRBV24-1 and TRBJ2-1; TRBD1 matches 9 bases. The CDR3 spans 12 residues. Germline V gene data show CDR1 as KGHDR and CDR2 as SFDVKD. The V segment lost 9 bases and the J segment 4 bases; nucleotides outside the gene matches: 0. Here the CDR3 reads CATGTGYNEQFF. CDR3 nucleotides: TGTGCCACCGGGACAGGGTACAATGAGCAGTTCTTC.

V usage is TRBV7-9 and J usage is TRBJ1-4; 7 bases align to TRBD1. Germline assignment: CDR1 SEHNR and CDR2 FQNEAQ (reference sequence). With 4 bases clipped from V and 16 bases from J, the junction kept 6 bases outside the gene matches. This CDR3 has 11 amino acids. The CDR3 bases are TGTGCCAGCAGCTCTAGAGACAGGGAGTTTTTT. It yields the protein CASSSRDREFF.

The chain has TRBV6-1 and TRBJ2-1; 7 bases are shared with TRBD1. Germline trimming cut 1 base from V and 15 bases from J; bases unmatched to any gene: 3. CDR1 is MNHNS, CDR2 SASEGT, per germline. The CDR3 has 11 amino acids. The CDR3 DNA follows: TGTGCCAGCAGTGAAGAGGGACAGCCGTTCTTC. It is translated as CASSEEGQPFF.

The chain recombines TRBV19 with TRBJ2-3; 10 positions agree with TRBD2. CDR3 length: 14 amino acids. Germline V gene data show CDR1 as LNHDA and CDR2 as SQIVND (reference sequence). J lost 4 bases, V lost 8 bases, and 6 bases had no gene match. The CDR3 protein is CASGQAGGPDTQYF. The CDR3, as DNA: TGTGCCAGTGGGCAAGCGGGAGGGCCAGATACGCAGTATTTT.

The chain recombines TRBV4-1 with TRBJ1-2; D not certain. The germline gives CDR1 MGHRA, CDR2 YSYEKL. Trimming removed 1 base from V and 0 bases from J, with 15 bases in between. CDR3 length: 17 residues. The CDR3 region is CASSQASGLRANYGYTF. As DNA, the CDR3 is TGCGCCAGCAGCCAAGCGTCGGGTCTAAGAGCTAACTATGGCTACACCTTC.

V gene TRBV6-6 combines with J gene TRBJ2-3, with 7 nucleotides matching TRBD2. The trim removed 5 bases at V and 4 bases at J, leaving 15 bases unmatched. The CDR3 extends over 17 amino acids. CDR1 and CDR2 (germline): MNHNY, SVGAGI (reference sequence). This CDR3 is CASSPLALAGAADTQYF. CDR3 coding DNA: TGTGCCAGCAGTCCTTTAGCCTTAGCGGGTGCCGCAGATACGCAGTATTTT.

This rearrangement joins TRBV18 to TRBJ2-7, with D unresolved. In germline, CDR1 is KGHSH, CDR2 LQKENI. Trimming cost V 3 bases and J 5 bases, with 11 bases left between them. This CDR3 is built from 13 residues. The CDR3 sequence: CASSPLAEDEQYF. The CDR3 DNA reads TGTGCCAGCTCACCGCTTGCCGAGGACGAGCAGTACTTC.

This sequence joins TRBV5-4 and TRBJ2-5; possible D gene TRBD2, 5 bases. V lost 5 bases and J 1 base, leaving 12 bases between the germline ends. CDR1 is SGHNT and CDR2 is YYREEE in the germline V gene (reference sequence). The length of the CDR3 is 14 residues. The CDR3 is CASSSIAFQETQYF. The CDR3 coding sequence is TGTGCCAGCAGTTCAATAGCGTTCCAAGAGACCCAGTACTTC.

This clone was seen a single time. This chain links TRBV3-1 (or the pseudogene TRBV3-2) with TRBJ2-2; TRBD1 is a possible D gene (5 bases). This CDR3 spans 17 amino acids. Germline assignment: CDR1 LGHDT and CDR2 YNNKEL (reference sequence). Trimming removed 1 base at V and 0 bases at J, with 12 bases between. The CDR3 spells CASSQVNDRSNTGELFF. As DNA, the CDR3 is TGTGCCAGCAGCCAAGTAAACGACAGATCGAACACCGGGGAGCTGTTTTTT.